This T cell receptor (beta chain) was captured by sequencing in a study of blood T cell repertoires in COVID-19. Trimming left V 1 base short and J 0 bases short, with 7 bases between. CDR3 length: 15 amino acids. Germline V CDR1 and CDR2: SGHAT, FQNNGV. In the authors' methods: Amplification of reference gene primers provided the estimated nucleated cell counts. The protocol was immunoSEQ multiplex PCR, while the TCRdb copy is restricted to in-frame clones and leaves out a portion. For V, J and clone size, that table is used; D and trimming come from the DNA. Among some 70,000 clones, 88% were seen once, and the ten largest hold 5% to 7%.

What was sequenced was peripheral blood. The chain recombines TRBV11-2 with TRBJ1-3; D is possibly TRBD1 (6 bases). The sequence came from a woman aged 70 to 79 with acute or convalescent COVID-19. CDR3 nucleotides: TGTGCCAGCAGCTTAGCAGGGGACTCTGGAAACACCATATATTTT. This translates into CASSLAGDSGNTIYF.